This TCR beta chain was recorded in a study of blood T cell repertoires in COVID-19 (dated by TCRdb to 2018 to 2020). Looking at the study overall: Samples covering the acute and convalescent phases of COVID-19 were provided by collaborators in the United States, Italy and Spain. Subjects who had been exposed to COVID-19, were actively infected with it, or had recovered from it provided the deeply sampled blood TCRbeta repertoires that made up the dataset. The material from the prospective study consisted of cDNA or gDNA derived from T cells, B-cell-depleted T cells, or PBMCs. Sample metadata almost always included a de-identified subject ID, COVID-19 status, age in years and sex. A freely available public database, intended as a resource for researchers studying the immune response to SARS-CoV-2, is where the repertoires were released. The samples were drawn from two sources: the first 160 participants of the ongoing ImmuneRACE study, and 1,200 or so subjects contributed by 6 global collaborators. Where available, HLA class I and class II types were obtained from metadata supplied by the sample provider rather than from assay-based typing. The paper as a whole reports these results and caveats: How much clinical and demographic metadata was included differed by source and by participant, and the metadata was provided uncurated.

Trimming removed 8 bases from V and 8 bases from J, leaving 21 bases between the germline ends. The CDR3 runs 14 amino acids, cysteine and phenylalanine included. The only DNA kept is the CDR3, 42 bases in frame from the first base. The germline V gene provides CDR1 MDHEN and CDR2 SYDVKM. TCRbeta CDR3 regions were amplified from genomic DNA by means of the immunoSEQ Assay, a bias-controlled multiplex PCR. For the original study's pipeline: Within the assay, amplification of reference gene primers was used to estimate how many nucleated cells each sample contained. Sequence reads were collapsed and filtered to measure the absolute abundance of every unique TCRbeta CDR3 rearrangement. For each sample, productive Simpson clonality was calculated as the square root of Simpson's diversity index over productive rearrangements. In TCRdb, the immuneACCESS table is reduced to in-frame sequences with V and J assigned. These tables do not hold every clone; where another copy was compared, an unresolved V gene accounts for under half, and the others remain unexplained. D and trimming come from the DNA, and the V and J calls and clone size come from that table. This sample is represented by more than 100,000 clones; 75% to 90% of them were singletons. The top ten constitute 10% to 15% of the sample.

In the case of this clone: Its antigen is unknown. Within one base of it there is no much larger clone, and no base qualities were kept.

The collaborating institutions used their own protocols to collect whole blood in K2EDTA tubes. For TCRbeta analysis, collaborator samples were shipped as frozen whole blood, as isolated PBMCs, or as DNA extracted from either sample type. The specimen sequenced was peripheral blood. This receptor was taken from a human donor in a cohort sampled during active or convalescent COVID-19. Recombination linked TRBV28 to TRBJ1-2; a weak D assignment points to TRBD1 (6 bases agree). CDR3 reads: CASRLPQGRGGYTF. In nucleotides, the sequence is TGTGCCAGCCGCCTACCGCAGGGGAGGGGGGGCTACACCTTC.